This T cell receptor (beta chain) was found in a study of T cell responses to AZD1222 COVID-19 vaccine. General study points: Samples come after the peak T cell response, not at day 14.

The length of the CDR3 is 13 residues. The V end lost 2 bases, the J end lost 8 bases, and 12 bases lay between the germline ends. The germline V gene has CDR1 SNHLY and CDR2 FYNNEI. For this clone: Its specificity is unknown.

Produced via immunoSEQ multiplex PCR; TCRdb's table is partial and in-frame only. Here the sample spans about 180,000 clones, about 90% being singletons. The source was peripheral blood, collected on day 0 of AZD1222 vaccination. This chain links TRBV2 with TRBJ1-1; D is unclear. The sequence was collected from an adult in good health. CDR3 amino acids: CASSEIAREEAFF. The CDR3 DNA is TGTGCCAGCAGTGAAATTGCGAGGGAAGAAGCTTTCTTT.